This TCR beta chain was sequenced for a study of blood T cells in healthy people across ages. Broader study findings: Naive T cell percentage showed a strong correlation with the diversity of TCR beta.

Details on this clonotype: Its antigen is still unknown.

No fewer than 7 million PBMCs went into each sample. The use of a sample-barcoded 5' primer and a J-beta primer mix characterized a second PCR of roughly 7 to 11 cycles. TCRdb redid the calling of the 5' RACE reads with MiXCR, one entry per CDR3 protein. The table lists nearly 800,000 distinct CDR3 sequences, 45% to 70% of them singletons. Per germline, CDR1 WSHSY and CDR2 SAAADI. This CDR3 comprises 14 residues. V was shortened by 11 bases and J by 3 bases, with 20 bases between the two germline ends. The rearrangement links TRBV10-2 to TRBJ2-7; D perhaps matches TRBD1 (6 bases). The sequenced material came from blood. This clonotype was sampled from a man in his forties in good health. The CDR3 loop reads CASKGDGGLYEQYF. The CDR3 bases are TGCGCCTCTAAGGGGGATGGGGGTCTCTACGAGCAGTACTTC.